This T cell receptor beta chain was sequenced for a study of radiotherapy plus CTLA-4 blockade in lung cancer. TCRdb's copy holds only in-frame clones and misses some; the assay was immunoSEQ multiplex PCR. The repertoire includes roughly 120,000 clones, nearly 80% of them detected once, and about 5% sits in the top ten. In this sample, this clone turned up once. The V gene lost 6 bases and the J gene lost 4 bases, with 8 bases spanning the gap. The V gene's germline CDR1 is SGHNT and CDR2 YENEEA. This CDR3 has 12 amino acids. This receptor was taken from a human donor with non-small cell lung cancer who had a partial response to radiotherapy plus ipilimumab. The source was peripheral blood, collected from a patient treated with radiotherapy plus ipilimumab. The rearrangement uses TRBV11-3 and TRBJ2-3; no firm D call. Here the CDR3 reads CASSSSSDTQYF. In nucleotides, the CDR3 is TGTGCCAGCAGTAGTTCTTCAGATACGCAGTATTTT.